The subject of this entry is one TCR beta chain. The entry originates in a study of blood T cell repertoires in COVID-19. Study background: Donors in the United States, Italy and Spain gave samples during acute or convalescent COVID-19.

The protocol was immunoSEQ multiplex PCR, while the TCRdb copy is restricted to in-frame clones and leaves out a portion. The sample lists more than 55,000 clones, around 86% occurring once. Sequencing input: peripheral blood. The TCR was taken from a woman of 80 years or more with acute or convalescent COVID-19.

This CDR3 reads CASSQPGQGYTF. The CDR3, as DNA: TGTGCCAGCAGCCAACCAGGGCAAGGCTACACCTTC. V and J are TRBV3-1 (or the pseudogene TRBV3-2) and TRBJ1-2; the D gene is possibly TRBD1 (5 bases). Germline assignment: CDR1 LGHDT and CDR2 YNNKEL (reference sequence). The length of the CDR3 is 12 residues. The V and J ends lost 2 bases and 8 bases respectively, with 9 bases between them.